A selection of T cell receptor beta chains follows, all from one sample in a study of shared clonotypes between healthy human individuals. Profiled with immunoSEQ multiplex PCR; TCRdb holds only in-frame clones, not every one. The sample has roughly 2.2 million clones, over 85% seen once. Sequenced input: naive CD4+ T cells from PBMCs. Every receptor here comes from a man younger than 35 in good health. Some clones in this sample may be carry-over from other donors' samples. CDR3s include the opening cysteine and the closing phenylalanine or tryptophan.

j_gene: TRBJ2-5
v_gene: TRBV29-1
len: 14
CDR3aa: CSVAISGRGETQYF

j_gene: TRBJ1-2
v_gene: TRBV27
len: 18
CDR3aa: CASSPTTPGGLTSYGYTF

j_gene: TRBJ2-7
v_gene: TRBV11-2
len: 17
CDR3aa: CASSLLSPGLTNYEQYF

j_gene: TRBJ1-1
v_gene: TRBV7-9
len: 12
CDR3aa: CASSFISGVTFF

j_gene: TRBJ2-6
v_gene: TRBV30
len: 16
CDR3aa: CAPGDLAVSGANVLTF

j_gene: TRBJ2-7
v_gene: TRBV27
len: 14
CDR3aa: CASSLKQGIYEQYF

j_gene: TRBJ2-7
v_gene: TRBV5-4
len: 16
CDR3aa: CASSLPGRQGAYEQYF

j_gene: TRBJ2-5
v_gene: TRBV7-6
len: 15
CDR3aa: CASSLGDRRTETQYF

j_gene: TRBJ1-1
v_gene: TRBV30
len: 13
CDR3aa: CAWSPRGVAEAFF

j_gene: TRBJ2-1
v_gene: TRBV7-3
len: 13
CDR3aa: CASREGTSGMPFF

j_gene: TRBJ2-1
v_gene: TRBV27
len: 16
CDR3aa: CASSPRGEAYPNEQFF

j_gene: TRBJ1-2
v_gene: TRBV2
len: 15
CDR3aa: CASSEVIGRSGGYTF

j_gene: TRBJ2-5
v_gene: TRBV6-1
len: 17
CDR3aa: CASREGINRGLQETQYF

j_gene: TRBJ1-3
v_gene: TRBV29-1
len: 13
CDR3aa: CSGRAGDGNTIYF

j_gene: TRBJ1-2
v_gene: TRBV28
len: 17
CDR3aa: CASTVRFRGTANYGYTF

j_gene: TRBJ2-7
v_gene: TRBV30
len: 14
CDR3aa: CAWVPQGVRYEQYF

j_gene: TRBJ2-7
v_gene: TRBV19
len: 14
CDR3aa: CASSIRASVNEQYF

j_gene: TRBJ1-1
v_gene: TRBV19
len: 16
CDR3aa: CASSNGRRVLNTEAFF

j_gene: TRBJ1-2
v_gene: TRBV18
len: 20
CDR3aa: CASSLNQLTGLQMPNYGYTF

j_gene: TRBJ1-5
v_gene: TRBV6-5
len: 14
CDR3aa: CASSYRMGVQPQHF

j_gene: TRBJ2-7
v_gene: TRBV4-2
len: 15
CDR3aa: CASSQSHYPAYEQYF

j_gene: TRBJ1-3
v_gene: TRBV18
len: 13
CDR3aa: CASSPATGVKADF

j_gene: TRBJ2-7
v_gene: TRBV7-9
len: 13
CDR3aa: CASSLGGIYEQYF

j_gene: TRBJ1-6
v_gene: TRBV5-1
len: 14
CDR3aa: CASSLGVTNSPLHF

j_gene: TRBJ2-2
v_gene: TRBV6-6
len: 14
CDR3aa: CASSYSRQTGELFF

j_gene: TRBJ1-1
v_gene: TRBV27
len: 14
CDR3aa: CASSRRDWTGGAFF

j_gene: TRBJ1-5
v_gene: TRBV19
len: 16
CDR3aa: CASSIIGALGNQPQHF

j_gene: TRBJ2-4
v_gene: TRBV5-6
len: 15
CDR3aa: CASSFQGRRGDIQYF

j_gene: TRBJ2-7
v_gene: TRBV2
len: 12
CDR3aa: CASRLAGDEQYF

j_gene: TRBJ2-6
v_gene: TRBV10-2
len: 16
CDR3aa: CAGIPDRNSGANVLTF

j_gene: TRBJ2-2
v_gene: TRBV7-2
len: 16
CDR3aa: CASSLAGRKSPGELFF

j_gene: TRBJ1-5
v_gene: TRBV19
len: 15
CDR3aa: CASSIWAGANQPQHF

j_gene: TRBJ2-1
v_gene: TRBV5-1
len: 13
CDR3aa: CASSVDRAKEQFF

j_gene: TRBJ2-7
v_gene: TRBV28
len: 12
CDR3aa: CASSSLLSEQYF

j_gene: TRBJ2-5
v_gene: TRBV19
len: 15
CDR3aa: CASRANGGHGETQYF

j_gene: TRBJ1-4
v_gene: TRBV7-3
len: 15
CDR3aa: CASSLTGGAAEKLFF

j_gene: TRBJ2-1
v_gene: TRBV7-9
len: 15
CDR3aa: CASSSRLAGGGEQFF

j_gene: TRBJ1-1
v_gene: TRBV5-6
len: 16
CDR3aa: CASSLGWAGEWTEAFF

j_gene: TRBJ2-7
v_gene: TRBV29-1
len: 14
CDR3aa: CSVVRDRVTREQYF

j_gene: TRBJ1-2
v_gene: TRBV6-6
len: 15
CDR3aa: CASSFRQGGGYGYTF

j_gene: TRBJ1-5
v_gene: TRBV19
len: 16
CDR3aa: CASSTGGEYGNQPQHF

j_gene: TRBJ2-1
v_gene: TRBV5-4
len: 14
CDR3aa: CASSIPGRHNEQFF

j_gene: TRBJ1-1
v_gene: TRBV11-3
len: 13
CDR3aa: CASSLRGDTEAFF

j_gene: TRBJ2-3
v_gene: TRBV7-6
len: 16
CDR3aa: CASSLGQALLSDTQYF